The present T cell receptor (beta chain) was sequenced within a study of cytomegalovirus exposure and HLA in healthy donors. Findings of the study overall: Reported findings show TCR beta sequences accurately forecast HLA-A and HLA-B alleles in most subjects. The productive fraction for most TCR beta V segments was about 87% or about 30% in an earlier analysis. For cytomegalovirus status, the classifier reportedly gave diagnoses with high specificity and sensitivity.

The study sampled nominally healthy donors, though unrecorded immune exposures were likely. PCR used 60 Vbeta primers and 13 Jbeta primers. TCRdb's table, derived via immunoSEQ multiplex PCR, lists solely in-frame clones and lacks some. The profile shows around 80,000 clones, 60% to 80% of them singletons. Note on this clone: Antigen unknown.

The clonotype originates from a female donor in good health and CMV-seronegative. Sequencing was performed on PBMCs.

CDR3 coding DNA: TGCGCCAGCAGCTATGGGGGGGAGGAAGAAAAACTGTTTTTT. Protein sequence: CASSYGGEEEKLFF. This sequence joins TRBV5-1 and TRBJ1-4, with D possibly matching TRBD1 (5 bases). This CDR3 has 14 residues. Germline CDR1 and CDR2: SGHRS and YFSETQ. The ends were cut back, 3 bases at V and 8 bases at J, with 14 bases in the middle.